This T cell receptor (beta chain) was profiled in a study of blood T cell repertoires in COVID-19. TCRdb's table, derived via immunoSEQ multiplex PCR, lists solely in-frame clones and lacks some. Of under 100,000 clones in the sample, 83% were seen once. CDR1 and CDR2 (germline): WSHSY, SAAADI. The CDR3 runs 14 residues. The J segment lost 2 bases and the V segment lost 8 bases, leaving 4 bases of the junction unmatched. V usage is TRBV10-2 and J usage is TRBJ1-1, with 11 bases aligning to TRBD1. The sequencing sample was made of peripheral blood. The sequence was obtained from a woman in her fifties or sixties with acute or convalescent COVID-19. The CDR3 loop is CASRDRGGNTEAFF. In DNA form, the CDR3 reads TGCGCCAGCCGGGACAGGGGGGGTAACACTGAAGCTTTCTTT.